The rows below give T cell receptor beta chains drawn from one sample of a study of control samples from healthy donors and cancer patients. Clones were sequenced by immunoSEQ multiplex PCR, and TCRdb holds only the in-frame ones, with some missing. In the table there are some 65,000 clones, 84% of which are singletons. Sequenced input: PBMCs. These receptors originate from a woman in her forties or fifties with lung cancer. Both conserved end residues are part of each CDR3. D genes are given only for firm matches. Rows may omit the clone size; those that give it use once, few, many or a size class.

v_gene	j_gene	abundance	d_gene	len	CDR3nt	CDR3aa
TRBV12-3/TRBV12-4	TRBJ1-4	NA	TRBD1	12	TGTGCCAGCAGCCCGTGGACAGGGGAACTGTTTTTT	CASSPWTGELFF
TRBV5-1	TRBJ2-2	once	NA	15	TGCGCCAGCAGCAATGGCGGCGGGGTCGCTCCGGAGCTGTTTTTT	CASSNGGGVAPELFF
TRBV10-2	TRBJ1-1	NA	NA	14	TGCGCCAGCAGTGTTGGGACGGTGAACACTGAAGCTTTCTTT	CASSVGTVNTEAFF
TRBV4-3	TRBJ1-6	few	NA	15	TGCGCCAGCAGCCAAGATCGAACGGGGAGCTCACCCCTCCACTTT	CASSQDRTGSSPLHF
TRBV2	TRBJ1-5	NA	TRBD1	14	TGTGCCAGCAGTGAACAAGGGGGCTATCAGCCCCAGCATTTT	CASSEQGGYQPQHF
TRBV5-1	TRBJ2-1	NA	NA	14	TGCGCCAGCAGCTTGGCGGGGGCCGTCAATGAGCAGTTCTTC	CASSLAGAVNEQFF
TRBV5-1	TRBJ2-7	NA	NA	14	TGCGCCAGCAGCTTCCAAGGCGGCTCCTACGAGCAGTACTTC	CASSFQGGSYEQYF
TRBV28	TRBJ2-3	NA	TRBD2	14	TGTGCCAGCAGTCCTAGCGGGGGCACAGATACGCAGTATTTT	CASSPSGGTDTQYF
TRBV6-5	TRBJ1-6	NA	TRBD1	15	TGTGCCAGCAGTTACGACGGACAGGGCAATTCACCCCTCCACTTT	CASSYDGQGNSPLHF
TRBV27	TRBJ1-3	NA	NA	13	TGTGCCAGCTTCGGGGCCCCTGGAAACACCATATATTTT	CASFGAPGNTIYF
TRBV9	TRBJ1-2	NA	NA	15	TGTGCCAGCAGCGTAGACGGGGGTGCGGGGTATGGCTACACCTTC	CASSVDGGAGYGYTF
TRBV19	TRBJ1-1	NA	NA	15	TGTGCCAGTAGTGCACCCCCTCCTGCGTACACTGAAGCTTTCTTT	CASSAPPPAYTEAFF
TRBV5-5	TRBJ2-2	NA	TRBD1	16	TGTGCCAGCAGCTTGTTTGGACAGGGATACACCGGGGAGCTGTTTTTT	CASSLFGQGYTGELFF
TRBV28	TRBJ1-4	NA	NA	12	TGTGCCAGCACCCAGGGTACTATAAAACTGTTTTTT	CASTQGTIKLFF
TRBV24-1	TRBJ1-2	NA	TRBD1	15	TGTGCCACCAGTGATAGGGGACAGGGCGTAGGTGGCTACACCTTC	CATSDRGQGVGGYTF
TRBV18	TRBJ1-1	few	NA	13	TGTGCCAGCTCACCAGGGGAGAACACTGAAGCTTTCTTT	CASSPGENTEAFF
TRBV5-1	TRBJ1-4	NA	TRBD1	15	TGCGCCAGCAGCGAAGGGACAGGGGAGAGTGAAAAACTGTTTTTT	CASSEGTGESEKLFF
TRBV19	TRBJ1-4	NA	NA	17	TGTGCCAGTAGTACCTTACACACAGGTGCAACTAATGAAAAACTGTTTTTT	CASSTLHTGATNEKLFF
TRBV28	TRBJ2-1	NA	TRBD2	13	TGTGCCAGCACGGAGCGGGGGGGCCTTATACAGTTCTTC	CASTERGGLIQFF
TRBV6-1	TRBJ1-2	NA	TRBD1	15	TGTGCCAGCAGTGAAGACGCGGGACAGGGGAGCGGCTACACCTTC	CASSEDAGQGSGYTF
TRBV19	TRBJ2-5	NA	TRBD2	12	TGTGCCACGCGGGGGGCCGGAGAGACCCAGTACTTC	CATRGAGETQYF
TRBV9	TRBJ1-1	few	NA	15	TGTGCCAGCAGCGTAGAATATGGAAGCAGGACTGAAGCTTTCTTT	CASSVEYGSRTEAFF
TRBV19	TRBJ2-7	NA	TRBD2	15	TGTGCCAGTAGCCCGACTAGCGGGGCGTCCTTTAGGCAGTACTTC	CASSPTSGASFRQYF
TRBV23-1	TRBJ1-4	NA	NA	16	TGCGCCAGCAGTCAATCGGGTGGGGGGTGTAATGAAAAACTGTTTTTT	CASSQSGGGCNEKLFF
TRBV7-9	TRBJ1-6	NA	NA	15	TGTGCCAGCAGCCCCCTATTGGGGGGAAATTCACCCCTCCACTTT	CASSPLLGGNSPLHF
TRBV6-1	TRBJ1-1	few	NA	14	TGTGCCAGCAGTGAAGACTACCAGCACACTGAAGCTTTCTTT	CASSEDYQHTEAFF
TRBV12-5	TRBJ1-1	NA	NA	12	TGTGCTAGTGGTCCAGGGAACACTGAAGCTTTCTTT	CASGPGNTEAFF
TRBV29-1	TRBJ2-7	medium-sized	NA	16	TGCAGCGTTGAAGTTAAGGGAACGGTCAGGTCCTACGAGCAGTACTTC	CSVEVKGTVRSYEQYF
TRBV6-2/TRBV6-3	TRBJ2-7	NA	NA	13	TGTGCCAGCAGACCTACAGCTACTTACGAGCAGTACTTC	CASRPTATYEQYF
TRBV5-1	TRBJ2-3	NA	TRBD1	15	TGCGCCAGCAGCGCCCGGGACAGGGAAGCAGATACGCAGTATTTT	CASSARDREADTQYF
TRBV6-6	TRBJ1-2	NA	TRBD1	13	TGTGCCAGCAGACAGGGGGGAAACTATGGCTACACCTTC	CASRQGGNYGYTF
TRBV13	TRBJ1-1	NA	NA	14	TGTGCCAGCAGCTCATCTCAGGGAAACACTGAAGCTTTCTTT	CASSSSQGNTEAFF
TRBV5-1	TRBJ2-7	once	NA	15	TGCGCCAGTAGCCCCTGGCAAGCAGGGACCTACGAGCAGTACTTC	CASSPWQAGTYEQYF
TRBV18	TRBJ2-7	NA	TRBD1	15	TGTGCCAGCAGGACCGGGACAGGGGACTTGAACGAGCAGTACTTC	CASRTGTGDLNEQYF
TRBV2	TRBJ2-1	NA	TRBD2	14	TGTGCCAGCAGAGCGGGGCTCACCTACAATGAGCAGTTCTTC	CASRAGLTYNEQFF
TRBV21-1	TRBJ2-7	few	NA	18	TGTGCCAGCAGCAAAAGCTTATTGAACCGGGACAGGCCTTACGAGCAGTACTTC	CASSKSLLNRDRPYEQYF
TRBV5-1	TRBJ2-7	NA	NA	16	TGCGCCAGCAGCTTGGGAACGGGGACCCTCTCCTACGAGCAGTACTTC	CASSLGTGTLSYEQYF
TRBV5-1	TRBJ1-1	NA	NA	14	TGCGCCAGCAGCTTGGGACCACAGAACACTGAAGCTTTCTTT	CASSLGPQNTEAFF
TRBV11-2	TRBJ1-1	NA	NA	13	TGTGCCAGCAGCTGGACAGTTAACACTGAAGCTTTCTTT	CASSWTVNTEAFF
TRBV3-1/TRBV3-2	TRBJ1-2	few	TRBD1	15	TGTGCCAGCAGCCAAGATTGGCAGGGGGCGCGTGGCTACACCTTC	CASSQDWQGARGYTF
TRBV6-6	TRBJ1-2	NA	NA	15	TGTGCCAGCAGTTACTACCCGGGAAGGAGTGAGGGCTACACCTTC	CASSYYPGRSEGYTF
TRBV28	TRBJ1-2	NA	NA	12	TGTGCCAGCAGTTTTGAACGGAATGGCTACACCTTC	CASSFERNGYTF
TRBV5-6	TRBJ2-3	NA	TRBD2	16	TGTGCCAGCAGCCCCGGGGGGTGGAAGGGCACAGATACGCAGTATTTT	CASSPGGWKGTDTQYF
TRBV4-1	TRBJ2-5	NA	NA	15	TGCGCCAGCAGCCAAAGAGAGGGGTCCAAGGAGACCCAGTACTTC	CASSQREGSKETQYF
TRBV7-9	TRBJ1-4	NA	NA	18	TGTGCCAGCAGCCTAGTATCAGCTTTAAGGGGAACTAATGAAAAACTGTTTTTT	CASSLVSALRGTNEKLFF
TRBV7-9	TRBJ2-3	NA	NA	11	TGTGCCAGCAGCTTAGGATGGGACTCGTATTTT	CASSLGWDSYF
TRBV30	TRBJ2-7	NA	TRBD1	13	TGTGCCTGGAGTCGGGACAGCTTTCGAGAGCAGTACTTC	CAWSRDSFREQYF
TRBV28	TRBJ1-3	NA	NA	14	TGTGCCAGCAGTTTAGAAAGCTCTGGAAACACCATATATTTT	CASSLESSGNTIYF
TRBV7-2	TRBJ1-2	NA	NA	13	TGTGCCAGCAGCCAATACGAGAACTATGGCTACACCTTC	CASSQYENYGYTF
TRBV5-1	TRBJ1-1	NA	NA	16	TGCGCCAGCAGCCTACGATGGGGGGCTTCGAACACTGAAGCTTTCTTT	CASSLRWGASNTEAFF
TRBV7-3	TRBJ2-6	once	NA	14	TGTGCCAGCAGCTTAGGGCTCCCGGGCAACGTCCTGACTTTC	CASSLGLPGNVLTF
TRBV7-9	TRBJ2-5	NA	NA	15	TGTGCCAGCAGCTTTGGGGCGGGGCTGGAAGAGACCCAGTACTTC	CASSFGAGLEETQYF
TRBV6-6	TRBJ1-5	NA	NA	12	TGTGCCAGCAAGTCTTCCAATCAGCCCCAGCATTTT	CASKSSNQPQHF
TRBV27	TRBJ2-1	NA	NA	14	TGTGCCAGCAGTTTATCGCAGGTAGGGGATGAGCAGTTCTTC	CASSLSQVGDEQFF
TRBV19	TRBJ2-3	NA	NA	17	TGTGCCAGTAGTATAAGCGGGCTAGCGTTTGCCGGAGATACGCAGTATTTT	CASSISGLAFAGDTQYF